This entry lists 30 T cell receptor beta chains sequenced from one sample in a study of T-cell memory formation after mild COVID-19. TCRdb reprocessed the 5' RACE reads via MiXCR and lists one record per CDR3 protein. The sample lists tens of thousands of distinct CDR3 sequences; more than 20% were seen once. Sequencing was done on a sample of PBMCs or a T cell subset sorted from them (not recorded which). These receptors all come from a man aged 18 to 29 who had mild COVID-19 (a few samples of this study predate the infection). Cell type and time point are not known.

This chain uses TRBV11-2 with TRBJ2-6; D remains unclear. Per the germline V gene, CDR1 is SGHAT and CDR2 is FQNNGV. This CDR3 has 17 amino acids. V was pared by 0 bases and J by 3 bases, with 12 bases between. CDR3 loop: CASSLDGWEYGANVLTF. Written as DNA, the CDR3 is TGTGCCAGCAGCTTAGACGGCTGGGAATATGGGGCCAACGTCCTGACTTTC. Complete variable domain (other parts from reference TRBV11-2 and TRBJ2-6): EAGVAQSPRYKIIEKRQSVAFWCNPISGHATLYWYQQILGQGPKLLIQFQNNGVVDDSQLPKDRFSAERLKGVDSTLKIQPAKLEDSAVYLCASSLDGWEYGANVLTFGAGSRLTVL.

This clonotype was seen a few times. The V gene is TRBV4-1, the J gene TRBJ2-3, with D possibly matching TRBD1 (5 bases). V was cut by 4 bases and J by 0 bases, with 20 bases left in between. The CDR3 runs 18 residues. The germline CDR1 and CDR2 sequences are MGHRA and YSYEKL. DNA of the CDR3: TGCGCCAGCAGCCCAAAAGGCGGCGGACACCCTAGCACAGATACGCAGTATTTT. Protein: CASSPKGGGHPSTDTQYF.

CDR3 sequence reads: CASSGTSGGYEQYF. The CDR3, as DNA: TGTGCCAGCAGCGGGACTAGCGGGGGCTACGAGCAGTACTTC. The chain is built from TRBV9 and TRBJ2-7, with 13 bases identical to TRBD2. The CDR3 consists of 14 residues. Germline CDR1 reads SGDLS; CDR2 reads YYNGEE. Trimming at V came to 3 bases and at J to 3 bases, leaving 0 bases not matched to a gene.

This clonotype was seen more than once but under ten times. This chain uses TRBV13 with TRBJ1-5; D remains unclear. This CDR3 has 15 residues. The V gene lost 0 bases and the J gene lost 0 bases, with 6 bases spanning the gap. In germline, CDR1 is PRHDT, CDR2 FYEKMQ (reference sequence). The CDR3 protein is CASSLGGNSNQPQHF. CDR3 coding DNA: TGTGCCAGCAGCTTAGGGGGAAATAGCAATCAGCCCCAGCATTTT.

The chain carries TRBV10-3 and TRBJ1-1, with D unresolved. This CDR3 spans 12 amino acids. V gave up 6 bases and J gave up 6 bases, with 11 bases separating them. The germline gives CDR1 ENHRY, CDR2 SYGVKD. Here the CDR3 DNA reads TGTGCCATCAGGGACTTGGACCCTGAAGCTTTCTTT. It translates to CAIRDLDPEAFF.

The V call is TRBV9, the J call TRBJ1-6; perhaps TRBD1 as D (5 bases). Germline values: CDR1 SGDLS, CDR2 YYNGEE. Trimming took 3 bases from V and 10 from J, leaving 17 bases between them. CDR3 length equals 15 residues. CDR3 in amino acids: CASSDGSMRGSPLHF. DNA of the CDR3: TGTGCCAGCAGCGATGGTAGTATGAGGGGATCACCCCTCCACTTT.

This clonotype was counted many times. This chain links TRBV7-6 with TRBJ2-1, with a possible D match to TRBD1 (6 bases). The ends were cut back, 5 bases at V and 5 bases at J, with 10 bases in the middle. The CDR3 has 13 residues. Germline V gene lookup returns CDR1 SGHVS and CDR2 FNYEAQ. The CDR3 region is CASSSTGNNEQFF. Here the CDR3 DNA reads TGTGCCAGCAGCAGCACAGGGAACAATGAGCAGTTCTTC.

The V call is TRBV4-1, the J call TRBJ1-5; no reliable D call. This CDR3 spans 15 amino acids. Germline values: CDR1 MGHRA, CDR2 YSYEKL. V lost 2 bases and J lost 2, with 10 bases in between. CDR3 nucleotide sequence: TGCGCCAGCAGCCAAAGGAATTTGGGCAATCAGCCCCAGCATTTT. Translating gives CASSQRNLGNQPQHF.

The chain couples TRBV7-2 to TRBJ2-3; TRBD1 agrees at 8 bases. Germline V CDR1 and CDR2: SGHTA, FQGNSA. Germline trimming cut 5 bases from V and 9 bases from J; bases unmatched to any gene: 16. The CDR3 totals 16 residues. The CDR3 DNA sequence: TGTGCCAGCAGCCAGAGTCATTTCCACAGGGGGAACACGCAGTATTTT. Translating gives CASSQSHFHRGNTQYF. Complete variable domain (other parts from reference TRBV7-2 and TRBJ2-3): GAGVSQSPSNKVTEKGKDVELRCDPISGHTALYWYRQSLGQGLEFLIYFQGNSAPDKSGLPSDRFSAERTGGSVSTLTIQRTQQEDSAVYLCASSQSHFHRGNTQYFGPGTRLTVL.

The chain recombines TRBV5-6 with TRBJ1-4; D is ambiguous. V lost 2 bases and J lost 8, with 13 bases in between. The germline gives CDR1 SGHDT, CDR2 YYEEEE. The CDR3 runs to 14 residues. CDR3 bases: TGTGCCAGCAGCTTCCGACCTCTTGTAGAAAAACTGTTTTTT. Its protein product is CASSFRPLVEKLFF.

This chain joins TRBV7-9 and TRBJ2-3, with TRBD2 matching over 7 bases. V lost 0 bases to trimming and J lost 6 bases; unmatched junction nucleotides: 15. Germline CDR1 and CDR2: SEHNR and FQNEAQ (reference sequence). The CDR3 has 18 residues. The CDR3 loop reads CASSLATFPGLVSDTQYF. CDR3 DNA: TGTGCCAGCAGCTTAGCAACCTTTCCCGGACTAGTTTCGGATACGCAGTATTTT.

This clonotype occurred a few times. CDR3 sequence reads: CASSQRGLSTDTQYF. The CDR3 nucleotides are TGTGCCAGCAGTCAAAGGGGACTTAGCACAGATACGCAGTATTTT. This chain uses TRBV3-1 with TRBJ2-3, with D possibly being TRBD2 (6 bases). Trimming removed 6 bases from V and 0 bases from J, with 13 bases in between. The CDR3 extends over 15 amino acids. The germline CDR1 and CDR2 sequences are LGHDT and YNNKEL (reference sequence).

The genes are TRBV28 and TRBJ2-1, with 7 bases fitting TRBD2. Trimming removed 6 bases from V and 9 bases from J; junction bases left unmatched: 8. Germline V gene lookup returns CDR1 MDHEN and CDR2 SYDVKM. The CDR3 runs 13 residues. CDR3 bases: TGTGCCAGCAGCCTAGGACTAGTGGCTGAGCAGTTCTTC. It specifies CASSLGLVAEQFF.

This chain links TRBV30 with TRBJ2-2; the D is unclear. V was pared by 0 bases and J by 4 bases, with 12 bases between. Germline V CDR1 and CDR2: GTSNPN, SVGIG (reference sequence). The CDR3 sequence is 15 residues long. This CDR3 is CAWSVDRHPTGELFF. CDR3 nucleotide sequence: TGTGCCTGGAGTGTAGATCGGCACCCCACCGGGGAGCTGTTTTTT.

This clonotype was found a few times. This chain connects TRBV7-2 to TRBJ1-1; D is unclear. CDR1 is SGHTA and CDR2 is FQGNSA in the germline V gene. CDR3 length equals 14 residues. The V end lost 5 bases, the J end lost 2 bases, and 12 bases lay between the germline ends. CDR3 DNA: TGTGCCAGCAGCCTCACCGATATAAACACTGAAGCTTTCTTT. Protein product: CASSLTDINTEAFF.

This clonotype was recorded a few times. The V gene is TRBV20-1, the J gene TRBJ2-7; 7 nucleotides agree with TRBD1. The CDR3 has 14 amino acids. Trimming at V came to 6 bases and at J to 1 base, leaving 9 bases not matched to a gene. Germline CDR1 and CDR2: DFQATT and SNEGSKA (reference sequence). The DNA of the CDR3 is TGCAGTGCAAAACCACTGACAGGGTCCTACGAGCAGTACGTC. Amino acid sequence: CSAKPLTGSYEQYV.

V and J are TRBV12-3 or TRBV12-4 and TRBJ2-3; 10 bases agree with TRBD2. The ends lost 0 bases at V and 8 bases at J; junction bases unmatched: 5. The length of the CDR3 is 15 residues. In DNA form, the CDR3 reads TGTGCCAGCAGTTTAGCCTCTAGCGGGGGTGCTACGCAGTATTTT. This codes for CASSLASSGGATQYF.

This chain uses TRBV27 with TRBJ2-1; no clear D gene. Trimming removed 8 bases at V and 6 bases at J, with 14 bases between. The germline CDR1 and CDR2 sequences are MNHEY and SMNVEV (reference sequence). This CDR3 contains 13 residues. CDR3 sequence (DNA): TGTGCCAGCGGAAAAAGCCGCACCAATGAGCAGTTCTTC. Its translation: CASGKSRTNEQFF.

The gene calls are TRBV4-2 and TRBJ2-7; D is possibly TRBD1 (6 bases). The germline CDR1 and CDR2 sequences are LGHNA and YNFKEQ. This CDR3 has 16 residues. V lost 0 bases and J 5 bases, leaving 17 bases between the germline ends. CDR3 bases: TGTGCCAGCAGCCAAGATACAGGGCGAACCTCGGACGAGCAGTACTTC. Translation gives CASSQDTGRTSDEQYF.

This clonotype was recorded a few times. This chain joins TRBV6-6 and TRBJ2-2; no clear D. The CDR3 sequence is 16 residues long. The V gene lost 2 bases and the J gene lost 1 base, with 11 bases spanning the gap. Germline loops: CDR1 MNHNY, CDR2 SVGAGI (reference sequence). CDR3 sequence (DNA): TGTGCCAGCAGTTACGGGGTTGTCGGGAACACCGGGGAGCTGTTTTTT. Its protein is CASSYGVVGNTGELFF.

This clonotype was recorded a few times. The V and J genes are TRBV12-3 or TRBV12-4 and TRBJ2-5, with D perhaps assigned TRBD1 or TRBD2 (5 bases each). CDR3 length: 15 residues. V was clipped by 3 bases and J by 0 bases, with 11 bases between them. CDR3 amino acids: CASSFTGPDQETQYF. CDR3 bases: TGTGCCAGCAGTTTTACGGGGCCCGACCAAGAGACCCAGTACTTC.

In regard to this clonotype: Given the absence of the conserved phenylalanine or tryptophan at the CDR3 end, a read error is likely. Here the CDR3 reads CASSYRNREQFS. CDR3 coding DNA: TGTGCCAGCAGTTACCGAAACAGGGAGCAGTTCTCC. The rearrangement joins TRBV6-5 to TRBJ2-1; TRBD1 is a possible D gene (5 bases). The CDR3 loop spans 12 amino acids. The V end lost 2 bases, the J end lost 10 bases, and 9 bases lay between the germline ends. CDR1 and CDR2 (germline): MNHEY, SVGAGI.

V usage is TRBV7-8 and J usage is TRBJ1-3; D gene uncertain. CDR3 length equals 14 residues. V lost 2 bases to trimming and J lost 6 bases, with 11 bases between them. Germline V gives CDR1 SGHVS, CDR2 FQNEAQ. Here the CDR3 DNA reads TGTGCCAGCAGCTTACAGGCTCTGGAAAACACCATATATTTT. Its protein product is CASSLQALENTIYF.

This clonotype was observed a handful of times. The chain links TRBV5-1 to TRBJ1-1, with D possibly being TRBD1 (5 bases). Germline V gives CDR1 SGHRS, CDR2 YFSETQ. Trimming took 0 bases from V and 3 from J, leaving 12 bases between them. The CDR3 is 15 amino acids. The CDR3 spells CASSLVGAGDTEAFF. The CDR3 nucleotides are TGCGCCAGCAGCTTGGTTGGGGCGGGGGACACTGAAGCTTTCTTT.

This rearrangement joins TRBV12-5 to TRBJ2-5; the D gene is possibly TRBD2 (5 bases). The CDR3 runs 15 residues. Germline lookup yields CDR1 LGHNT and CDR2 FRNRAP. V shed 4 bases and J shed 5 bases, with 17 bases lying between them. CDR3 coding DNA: TGTGCTAGTGGTTCCCGTCTCGCGGGTCGGGAGACCCAGTACTTC. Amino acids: CASGSRLAGRETQYF.

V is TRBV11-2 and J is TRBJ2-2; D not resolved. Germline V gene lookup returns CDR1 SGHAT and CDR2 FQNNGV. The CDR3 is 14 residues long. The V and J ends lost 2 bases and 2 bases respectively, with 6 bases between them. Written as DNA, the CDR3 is TGTGCCAGCAGCTTAACACTTAACACCGGGGAGCTGTTTTTT. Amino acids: CASSLTLNTGELFF.

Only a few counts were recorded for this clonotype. The CDR3 loop is CASVIPGPGDGEQFF. Here the CDR3 DNA reads TGTGCCAGCGTCATACCCGGACCCGGCGATGGTGAGCAGTTCTTC. V gene TRBV11-2 combines with J gene TRBJ2-1; D uncertain. CDR3 length: 15 amino acids. Germline loops: CDR1 SGHAT, CDR2 FQNNGV. Deletions cut 8 bases from V and 9 bases from J, with 23 bases between.

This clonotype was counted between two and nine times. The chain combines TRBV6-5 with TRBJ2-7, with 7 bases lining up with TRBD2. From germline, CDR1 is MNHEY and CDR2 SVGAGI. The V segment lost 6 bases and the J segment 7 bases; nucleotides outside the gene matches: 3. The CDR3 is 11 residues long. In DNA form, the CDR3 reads TGTGCCAGCAGGCTGGGGGGGGAGCAGTACTTC. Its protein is CASRLGGEQYF.

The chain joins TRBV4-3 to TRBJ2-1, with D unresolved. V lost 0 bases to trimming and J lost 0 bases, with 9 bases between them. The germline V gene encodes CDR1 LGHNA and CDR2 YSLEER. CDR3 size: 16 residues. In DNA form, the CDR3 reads TGCGCCAGCAGCCAAGATAGTCTAAGCTCCTACAATGAGCAGTTCTTC. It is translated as CASSQDSLSSYNEQFF.

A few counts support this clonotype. This CDR3 is CSASGEYDKNIQYF. CDR3 in DNA: TGCAGTGCTAGTGGGGAGTATGACAAAAACATTCAGTACTTC. This chain joins TRBV20-1 and TRBJ2-4; maybe TRBD2 (5 bases). Germline-derived CDR1 and CDR2 are DFQATT and SNEGSKA (reference sequence). Trimming took off 3 bases at V and 3 bases at J, with 12 bases between the two ends. This CDR3 has 14 residues.